What follows are 26 T cell receptor beta chains derived from one specimen sequenced in a study of patients and donors after allogeneic stem cell transplantation. TCRdb analysed the RT-PCR reads with MiXCR anew, one entry per CDR3 protein. The repertoire holds hundreds of thousands of distinct CDR3 sequences, with 15% to 20% as singletons. Sequences were obtained from blood, either unsorted or a sorted T cell fraction (not recorded which). The receptors stem from a human donor who was either an allogeneic HSCT recipient or a stem cell or donor lymphocyte infusion donor (not recorded which). It is not recorded whose cells these are; they may come from a transplant donor.

V is TRBV29-1 and J is TRBJ1-4; 9 bases agree with TRBD1. The CDR3 runs 15 residues. J gave up 6 bases and V 6 bases, and 11 bases lay outside the gene matches. Germline-derived CDR1 and CDR2 are SQVTM and ANQGSEA. CDR3 residues: CSVIDRGSIHEKLFF. The CDR3, as DNA: TGCAGCGTCATCGACAGGGGGAGCATCCATGAAAAACTGTTTTTT.

This clonotype was detected a few times. DNA of the CDR3: TGCAGTGCTAGTAAGGGCCTGGGGGAGCAGTACTTC. It yields the protein CSASKGLGEQYF. V usage is TRBV20-1 and J usage is TRBJ2-7, with D unresolved. This CDR3 has 12 amino acids. CDR1 and CDR2 (germline): DFQATT, SNEGSKA (reference sequence). V was pared by 3 bases and J by 7 bases, with 13 bases between.

The chain carries TRBV7-3 and TRBJ2-1; possible D gene TRBD1, 8 bases. V dropped 5 bases and J dropped 8 bases, with 16 bases sitting between them. Germline loops: CDR1 SGHTA, CDR2 FQGTGA. This CDR3 has 14 amino acids. The chain's CDR3 is CASSPGQAGDEQFF. The CDR3 DNA reads TGTGCCAGCAGCCCGGGACAGGCGGGAGATGAGCAGTTCTTC.

The chain carries TRBV20-1 and TRBJ1-5; a weak D match, TRBD1 (6 bases). The CDR3 contains 15 residues. The V and J ends lost 1 base and 7 bases respectively, with 17 bases between them. Germline V gene sequence: CDR1 DFQATT, CDR2 SNEGSKA (reference sequence). CDR3: CSARVTKAGAQPQHF. DNA of the CDR3: TGCAGTGCTAGAGTCACTAAGGCAGGGGCCCAGCCCCAGCATTTT.

The table lists this clonotype with many counts. J is TRBJ2-2 and V is TRBV12-3 or TRBV12-4; unclear D gene. The CDR3 is 14 amino acids. V lost 3 bases and J 4 bases, leaving 9 bases between the germline ends. CDR3 bases: TGTGCCAGCAGTTTTTCGGCACTCACCGGGGAGCTGTTTTTT. This codes for CASSFSALTGELFF.

The CDR3 here is CATSDSQAGHSYNEQFF. The CDR3 nucleotides are TGTGCCACCAGTGATTCCCAGGCCGGACACTCCTACAATGAGCAGTTCTTC. The chain is built from TRBV24-1 and TRBJ2-1; D might be TRBD1 (5 bases). The germline CDR1 and CDR2 sequences are KGHDR and SFDVKD. The CDR3 spans 17 residues. Trimming shortened V by 2 bases and J by 0 bases, and 13 bases separated the two germline ends.

This clonotype was seen at least ten times. The chain carries TRBV29-1 and TRBJ1-2, with 7 bases matching TRBD1. There are 16 residues in the CDR3. V shed 7 bases and J 4 bases; nucleotides not matched to a gene: 18. CDR1 and CDR2 from the germline V gene are SQVTM and ANQGSEA. The CDR3 DNA reads TGCAGCGCTGAGGCGACCACCTTGACAGGGTTCTATGGCTACACCTTC. Its protein product is CSAEATTLTGFYGYTF. The full variable domain, with the rest looked up from reference TRBV29-1 and TRBJ1-2, is SAVISQKPSRDICQRGTSLTIQCQVDSQVTMMFWYRQQPGQSLTLIATANQGSEATYESGFVIDKFPISRPNLTFSTLTVSNMSPEDSSIYLCSAEATTLTGFYGYTFGSGTRLTVV.

This clonotype has just a few counts. This chain uses TRBV29-1 with TRBJ2-1; D is possibly TRBD2 (6 bases). The CDR3 has 14 amino acids. CDR1 is SQVTM, CDR2 ANQGSEA, per germline. V lost 5 bases and J 8 bases, leaving 19 bases between the germline ends. CDR3 residues: CSVLGLLLNDEQFF. DNA of the CDR3: TGCAGCGTTTTGGGACTTCTTCTTAACGATGAGCAGTTCTTC.

The V call is TRBV28, the J call TRBJ1-2, with 7 bases that match TRBD1. The CDR3 has 14 residues. V lost 4 bases and J lost 4; bases outside the gene matches: 6. The germline gives CDR1 MDHEN, CDR2 SYDVKM. The CDR3 nucleotides are TGTGCCAGCAGTTCCCCCGGGGACAGCTATGGCTACACCTTC. Amino acid sequence: CASSSPGDSYGYTF.

There are many counts of this clonotype. The V and J genes are TRBV4-1 and TRBJ2-2; D could derive from TRBD1 or TRBD2 (6 bases each). The CDR3 totals 16 residues. Germline V CDR1 and CDR2: MGHRA, YSYEKL. V was pared by 4 bases and J by 0 bases, with 12 bases between. CDR3 amino acids: CASSPQGTSNTGELFF. The CDR3 DNA is TGCGCCAGCAGCCCCCAGGGGACTTCGAACACCGGGGAGCTGTTTTTT.

The chain carries TRBV4-3 and TRBJ1-3, with 7 bases aligning to TRBD1. The CDR3 totals 16 residues. The ends lost 4 bases at V and 2 bases at J; junction bases unmatched: 8. Germline V CDR1 and CDR2: LGHNA, YSLEER. Here the CDR3 DNA reads TGCGCCAGCAGCCCAGAACAGGGGAAGCCTGGAAACACCATATATTTT. Protein: CASSPEQGKPGNTIYF.

The chain combines TRBV3-1 with TRBJ2-7; D gene ambiguous. Per the germline V gene, CDR1 is LGHDT and CDR2 is YNNKEL (reference sequence). V was trimmed by 2 bases and J by 3 bases, leaving 8 bases between them. The CDR3 consists of 13 residues. CDR3: CASSQFQFYEQYF. The CDR3 bases are TGTGCCAGCAGCCAATTCCAATTCTACGAGCAGTACTTC.

This clonotype was counted only a few times. The rearrangement links TRBV6-1 to TRBJ1-3, with D possibly TRBD1 on 5 matching bases. Trimming took off 6 bases at V and 0 bases at J, with 12 bases between the two ends. In germline, CDR1 is MNHNS, CDR2 SASEGT. This CDR3 spans 15 amino acids. The CDR3 nucleotides read TGTGCCAGCAGCATAGGGGTATTCTCTGGAAACACCATATATTTT. Its translation is CASSIGVFSGNTIYF.

The chain combines TRBV7-2 with TRBJ2-5; D gene uncertain. CDR3 size: 15 residues. V was shortened by 1 base and J by 4 bases, with 13 bases between the two germline ends. The V gene's germline CDR1 is SGHTA and CDR2 FQGNSA. In nucleotides, the CDR3 is TGTGCCAGCAGCTTAGGAATCCGAGCAGGAGAGACCCAGTACTTC. This sequence encodes CASSLGIRAGETQYF.

This clonotype was counted a few times. The chain joins TRBV12-5 to TRBJ2-1; D gene ambiguous. The CDR3 has 11 amino acids. Trimming stripped 1 base from V and 10 bases from J, with 5 bases between. Germline loops: CDR1 LGHNT, CDR2 FRNRAP. CDR3 DNA sequence: TGTGCTAGTGGTTTGGGGTGGGAGCAGTTCTTC. Translation: CASGLGWEQFF.

The V call is TRBV4-1, the J call TRBJ1-5; a possible D gene is TRBD1 (5 bases). The CDR3 runs 17 residues. Germline loops: CDR1 MGHRA, CDR2 YSYEKL. Trimming took 2 bases from V and 7 from J, leaving 21 bases between them. The CDR3, as DNA: TGCGCCAGCAGCCAAACACCGGGACCCCAGAAAGAGCAGCCCCAGCATTTT. Its protein product is CASSQTPGPQKEQPQHF.

This clonotype has more than one count but fewer than ten. This sequence joins TRBV27 and TRBJ2-1; 10 bases map to TRBD2. V gave up 3 bases and J gave up 7 bases; unmatched junction bases: 6. Per germline, CDR1 MNHEY and CDR2 SMNVEV (reference sequence). CDR3 length equals 15 residues. The CDR3 region has the DNA TGTGCCAGCAGTTTGCGGCTAGCGGGAGCAAATGAGCAGTTCTTC. Amino acid sequence: CASSLRLAGANEQFF.

V gene TRBV12-3 or TRBV12-4 combines with J gene TRBJ1-5, with D possibly being TRBD1 (5 bases). The V gene lost 2 bases and the J gene lost 2 bases, with 10 bases spanning the gap. The CDR3 length is 15 residues. CDR3 sequence: CASSLRGQGNQPQHF. In DNA, the CDR3 is TGTGCCAGCAGTTTAAGGGGCCAGGGCAATCAGCCCCAGCATTTT.

In DNA, the CDR3 is TGCAGTGCTAGGGCCCGGGACAGGGTTAACACTGAAGCTTTCTTT. Its translation: CSARARDRVNTEAFF. V is TRBV20-1 and J is TRBJ1-1; 9 nucleotides align to TRBD1. CDR3 size: 15 residues. The V gene end was trimmed by 3 bases and the J gene end by 2 bases; junction bases not matched to a gene: 7. Germline V gene data show CDR1 as DFQATT and CDR2 as SNEGSKA (reference sequence).

The chain recombines TRBV6-4 with TRBJ1-2; the D gene is possibly TRBD1 (6 bases). Germline values: CDR1 MRHNA, CDR2 SNTAGT. V was shortened by 6 bases and J by 3 bases, with 17 bases between the two germline ends. This CDR3 contains 15 residues. This CDR3 reads CASSRSVTGDYGYTF. Written as DNA, the CDR3 is TGTGCCAGCAGCAGGTCCGTGACAGGAGACTATGGCTACACCTTC.

This chain links TRBV11-2 with TRBJ2-3; tentative D call: TRBD2 (7 bases). The V end was cut by 5 bases, the J end by 1 base, with 19 bases between. CDR3 size: 17 residues. In germline, CDR1 is SGHAT, CDR2 FQNNGV. The CDR3 region is CASSLTLGAGGTDTQYF. The CDR3 DNA reads TGTGCCAGCAGCCTAACCTTGGGGGCGGGAGGCACAGATACGCAGTATTTT.

V and J are TRBV4-3 and TRBJ2-1, with 9 bases aligning to TRBD2. Germline assignment: CDR1 LGHNA and CDR2 YSLEER. With 4 bases clipped from V and 8 bases from J, the junction kept 6 bases outside the gene matches. There are 14 residues in the CDR3. The CDR3 DNA reads TGCGCCAGCAGCCCGGCGGGGGGGCGGTATGAGCAGTTCTTC. Amino acids: CASSPAGGRYEQFF.

The chain links TRBV7-8 to TRBJ2-3, with D unclear. Germline CDR1 SGHVS, CDR2 FQNEAQ. This CDR3 has 13 amino acids. The V and J ends lost 0 bases and 5 bases respectively, with 6 bases between them. The chain's CDR3 is CASSLAPRDTQYF. DNA for the CDR3: TGTGCCAGCAGCTTAGCGCCCCGAGATACGCAGTATTTT.

This clonotype was recorded many times. The rearrangement links TRBV4-3 to TRBJ1-3; the D gene is possibly TRBD1 (6 bases). The CDR3 extends over 15 amino acids. Germline V gene sequence: CDR1 LGHNA, CDR2 YSLEER. Trimming removed 0 bases from V and 2 bases from J, with 8 bases in between. CDR3 loop: CASSQDPGAGNTIYF. CDR3 coding DNA: TGCGCCAGCAGCCAAGATCCAGGGGCTGGAAACACCATATATTTT.

Here the CDR3 DNA reads TGTGCCAGCAGCGTCGGACTAGCGCCGGCGAACACCGGGGAGCTGTTTTTT. It codes for CASSVGLAPANTGELFF. This chain uses TRBV7-2 with TRBJ2-2; TRBD2 matches at 9 bases. V shed 5 bases, J shed 0 bases, and the junction held 7 bases outside the gene matches. Germline values: CDR1 SGHTA, CDR2 FQGNSA. The CDR3 spans 17 residues. The variable domain in full, with the rest retrieved from reference TRBV7-2 and TRBJ2-2, is GAGVSQSPSNKVTEKGKDVELRCDPISGHTALYWYRQSLGQGLEFLIYFQGNSAPDKSGLPSDRFSAERTGGSVSTLTIQRTQQEDSAVYLCASSVGLAPANTGELFFGEGSRLTVL.

This clonotype was counted between two and nine times. The V and J genes are TRBV4-2 and TRBJ2-2; 7 bases fit TRBD1. Germline trimming cut 1 base from V and 4 bases from J; bases unmatched to any gene: 3. CDR1 LGHNA and CDR2 YNFKEQ come from the germline V gene. CDR3 length: 15 amino acids. CDR3 sequence (DNA): TGTGCCAGCAGCCAAGCTGGGACAGCCACCGGGGAGCTGTTTTTT. This encodes CASSQAGTATGELFF.